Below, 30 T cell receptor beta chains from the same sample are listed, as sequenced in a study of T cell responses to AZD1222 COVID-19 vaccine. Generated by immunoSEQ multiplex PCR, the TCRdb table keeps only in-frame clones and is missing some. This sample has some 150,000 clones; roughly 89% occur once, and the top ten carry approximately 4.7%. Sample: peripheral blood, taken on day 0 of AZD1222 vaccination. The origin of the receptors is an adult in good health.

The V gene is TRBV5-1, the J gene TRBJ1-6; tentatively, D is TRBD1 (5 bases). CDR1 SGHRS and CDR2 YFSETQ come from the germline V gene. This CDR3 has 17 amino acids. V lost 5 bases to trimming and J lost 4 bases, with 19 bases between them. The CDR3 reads CASRYLTGTDYNSPLHF. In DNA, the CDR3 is TGCGCCAGCAGGTATCTTACCGGGACGGATTATAATTCACCCCTCCACTTT.

The CDR3 DNA follows: TGTGCCAGCAGCGTAGGACCGGGAGGGCCCGGAGAGACCCAGTACTTC. Translation: CASSVGPGGPGETQYF. The gene calls are TRBV9 and TRBJ2-5; 8 bases fit TRBD2. V shed 0 bases and J 4 bases; nucleotides not matched to a gene: 8. The germline gives CDR1 SGDLS, CDR2 YYNGEE. The CDR3 loop spans 16 amino acids.

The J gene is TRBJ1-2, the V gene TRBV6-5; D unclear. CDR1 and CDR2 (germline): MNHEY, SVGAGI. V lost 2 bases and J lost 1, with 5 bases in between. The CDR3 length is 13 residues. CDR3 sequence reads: CASSYVGNYGYTF. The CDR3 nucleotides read TGTGCCAGCAGTTACGTTGGTAACTATGGCTACACCTTC.

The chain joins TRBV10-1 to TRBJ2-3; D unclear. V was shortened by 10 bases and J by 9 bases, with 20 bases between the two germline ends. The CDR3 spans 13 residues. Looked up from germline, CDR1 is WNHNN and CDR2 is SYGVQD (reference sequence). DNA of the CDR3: TGCGCCACCCAGATTCGACCGGGTGGGACGCAGTATTTT. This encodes CATQIRPGGTQYF.

For the CDR3, the DNA is TGTGCCAGCAAATACAGGACAGGCTCTGGAAACACCATATATTTT. Amino acids: CASKYRTGSGNTIYF. This chain links TRBV2 with TRBJ1-3, with 7 positions matching TRBD1. The CDR3 extends over 15 amino acids. Per the germline V gene, CDR1 is SNHLY and CDR2 is FYNNEI. The V segment lost 7 bases and the J segment 0 bases; nucleotides outside the gene matches: 6.

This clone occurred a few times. The CDR3 region has the DNA TGCACCTTCCGGGGCTCCTCTGGAAACACCATATATTTT. Its translation is CTFRGSSGNTIYF. This chain joins TRBV29-1 and TRBJ1-3; tentatively, D is TRBD1 (5 bases). CDR1 and CDR2 from the germline V gene are SQVTM and ANQGSEA. The CDR3 spans 13 residues. Looking up the rest from reference TRBV29-1 and TRBJ1-3 gives the full variable domain: SAVISQKPSRDICQRGTSLTIQCQVDSQVTMMFWYRQQPGQSLTLIATANQGSEATYESGFVIDKFPISRPNLTFSTLTVSNMSPEDSSIYLCTFRGSSGNTIYFGEGSWLTVV.

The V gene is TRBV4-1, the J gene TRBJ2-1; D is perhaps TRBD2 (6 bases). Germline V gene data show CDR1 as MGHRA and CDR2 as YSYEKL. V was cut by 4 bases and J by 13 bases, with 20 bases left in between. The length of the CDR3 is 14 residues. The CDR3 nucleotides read TGCGCCAGCAGCCCTTTAACCGGGAGAAGATATCAGTTCTTC. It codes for CASSPLTGRRYQFF.

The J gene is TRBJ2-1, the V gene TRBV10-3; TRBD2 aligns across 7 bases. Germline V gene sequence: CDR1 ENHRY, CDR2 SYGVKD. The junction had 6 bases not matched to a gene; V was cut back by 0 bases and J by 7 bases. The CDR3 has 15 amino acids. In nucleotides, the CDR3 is TGTGCCATCAGTGAGTCGATCTGGGGGGGGAATGAGCAGTTCTTC. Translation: CAISESIWGGNEQFF.

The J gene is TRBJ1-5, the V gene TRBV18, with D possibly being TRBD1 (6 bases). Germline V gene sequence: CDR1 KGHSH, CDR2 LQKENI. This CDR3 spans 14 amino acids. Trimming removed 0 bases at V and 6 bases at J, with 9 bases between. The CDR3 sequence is CASSPPAGVQPQHF. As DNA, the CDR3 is TGTGCCAGCTCACCACCGGCAGGGGTTCAGCCCCAGCATTTT. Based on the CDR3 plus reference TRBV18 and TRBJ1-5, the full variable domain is NAGVMQNPRHLVRRRGQEARLRCSPMKGHSHVYWYRQLPEEGLKFMVYLQKENIIDESGMPKERFSAEFPKEGPSILRIQQVVRGDSAAYFCASSPPAGVQPQHFGDGTRLSIL.

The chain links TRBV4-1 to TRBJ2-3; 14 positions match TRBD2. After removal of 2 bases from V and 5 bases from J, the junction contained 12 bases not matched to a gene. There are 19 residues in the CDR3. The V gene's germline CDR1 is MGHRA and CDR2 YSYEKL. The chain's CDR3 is CASSQRGLAGVLGGDTQYF. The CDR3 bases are TGCGCCAGCAGCCAACGGGGACTAGCGGGAGTTCTAGGGGGAGATACGCAGTATTTT.

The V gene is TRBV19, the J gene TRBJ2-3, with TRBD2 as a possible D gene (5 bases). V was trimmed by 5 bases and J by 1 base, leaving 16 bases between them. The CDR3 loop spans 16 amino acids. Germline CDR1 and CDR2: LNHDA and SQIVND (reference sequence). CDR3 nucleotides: TGTGCCAGTAGTGATAGTTCGAGGGTTGGCACAGATACGCAGTATTTT. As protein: CASSDSSRVGTDTQYF.

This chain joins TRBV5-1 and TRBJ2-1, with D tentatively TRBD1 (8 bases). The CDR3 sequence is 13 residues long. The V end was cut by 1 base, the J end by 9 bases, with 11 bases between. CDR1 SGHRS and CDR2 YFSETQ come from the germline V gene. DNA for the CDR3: TGCGCCAGCAGCTTGAACAGGGGGGGTGAGCAGTTCTTC. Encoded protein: CASSLNRGGEQFF.

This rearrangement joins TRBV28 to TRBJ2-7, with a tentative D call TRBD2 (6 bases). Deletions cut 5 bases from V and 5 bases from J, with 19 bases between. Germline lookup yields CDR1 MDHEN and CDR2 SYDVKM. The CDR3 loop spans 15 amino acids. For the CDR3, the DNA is TGTGCCAGCAGTGGATTGGGACTGGGGTCTCACGAGCAGTACTTC. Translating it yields CASSGLGLGSHEQYF.

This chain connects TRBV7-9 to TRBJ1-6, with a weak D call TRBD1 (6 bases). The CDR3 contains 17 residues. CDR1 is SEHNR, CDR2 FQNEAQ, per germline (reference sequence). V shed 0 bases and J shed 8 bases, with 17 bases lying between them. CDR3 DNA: TGTGCCAGCAGCTTAGCTACAGGACAGAAGAAGGATTCACCCCTCCACTTT. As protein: CASSLATGQKKDSPLHF.

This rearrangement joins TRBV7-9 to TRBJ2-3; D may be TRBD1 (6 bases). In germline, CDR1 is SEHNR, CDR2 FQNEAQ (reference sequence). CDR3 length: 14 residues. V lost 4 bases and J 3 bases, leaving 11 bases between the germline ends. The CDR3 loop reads CASSSGVITDTQYF. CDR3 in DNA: TGTGCCAGCAGCTCAGGGGTGATAACAGATACGCAGTATTTT. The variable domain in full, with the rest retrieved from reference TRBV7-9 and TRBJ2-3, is DTGVSQNPRHKITKRGQNVTFRCDPISEHNRLYWYRQTLGQGPEFLTYFQNEAQLEKSRLLSDRFSAERPKGSFSTLEIQRTEQGDSAMYLCASSSGVITDTQYFGPGTRLTVL.

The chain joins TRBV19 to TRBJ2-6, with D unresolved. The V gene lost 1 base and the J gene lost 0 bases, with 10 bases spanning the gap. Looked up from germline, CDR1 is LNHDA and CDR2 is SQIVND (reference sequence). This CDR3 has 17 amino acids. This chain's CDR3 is CASSIAGRFSGANVLTF. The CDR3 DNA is TGTGCCAGTAGTATAGCTGGCAGATTCTCTGGGGCCAACGTCCTGACTTTC. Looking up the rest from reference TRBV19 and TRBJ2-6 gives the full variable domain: DGGITQSPKYLFRKEGQNVTLSCEQNLNHDAMYWYRQDPGQGLRLIYYSQIVNDFQKGDIAEGYSVSREKKESFPLTVTSAQKNPTAFYLCASSIAGRFSGANVLTFGAGSRLTVL.

The chain's CDR3 is CASSRRLAGYNEQFF. In nucleotides, the CDR3 is TGTGCCAGCTCACGGCGACTAGCGGGTTACAATGAGCAGTTCTTC. The chain couples TRBV18 to TRBJ2-1, with 10 bases fitting TRBD2. From germline, CDR1 is KGHSH and CDR2 LQKENI. V lost 4 bases to trimming and J lost 4 bases; unmatched junction nucleotides: 4. The CDR3 is made up of 15 amino acids.

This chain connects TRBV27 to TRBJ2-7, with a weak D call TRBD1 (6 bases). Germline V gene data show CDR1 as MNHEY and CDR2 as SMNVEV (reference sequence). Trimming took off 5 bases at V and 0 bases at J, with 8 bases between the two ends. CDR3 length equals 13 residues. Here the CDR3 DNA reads TGTGCCAGCAGTACACAGGGCTCCTACGAGCAGTACTTC. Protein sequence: CASSTQGSYEQYF.

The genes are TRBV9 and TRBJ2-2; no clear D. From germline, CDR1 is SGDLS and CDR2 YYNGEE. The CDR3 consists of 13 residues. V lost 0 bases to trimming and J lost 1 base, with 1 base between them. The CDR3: CASSVENTGELFF. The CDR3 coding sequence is TGTGCCAGCAGCGTAGAGAACACCGGGGAGCTGTTTTTT.

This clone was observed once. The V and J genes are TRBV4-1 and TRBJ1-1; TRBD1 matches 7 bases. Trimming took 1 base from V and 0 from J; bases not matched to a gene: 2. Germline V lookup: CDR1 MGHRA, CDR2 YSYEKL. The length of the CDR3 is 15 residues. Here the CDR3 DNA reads TGCGCCAGCAGCCAAGTGGGGACAGTGAACACTGAAGCTTTCTTT. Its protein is CASSQVGTVNTEAFF.

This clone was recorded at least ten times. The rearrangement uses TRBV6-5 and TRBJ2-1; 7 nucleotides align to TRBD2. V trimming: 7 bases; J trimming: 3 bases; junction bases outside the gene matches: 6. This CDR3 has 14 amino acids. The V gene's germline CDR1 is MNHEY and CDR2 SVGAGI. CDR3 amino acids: CASTLSGVYNEQFF. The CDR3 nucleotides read TGTGCCAGCACCCTCAGCGGGGTCTACAATGAGCAGTTCTTC.

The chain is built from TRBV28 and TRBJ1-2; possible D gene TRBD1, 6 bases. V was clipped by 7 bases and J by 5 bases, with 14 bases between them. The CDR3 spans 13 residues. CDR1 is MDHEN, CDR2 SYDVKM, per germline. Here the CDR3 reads CASKDLGGYGYTF. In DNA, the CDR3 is TGTGCCAGCAAGGACTTAGGGGGGTATGGCTACACCTTC.

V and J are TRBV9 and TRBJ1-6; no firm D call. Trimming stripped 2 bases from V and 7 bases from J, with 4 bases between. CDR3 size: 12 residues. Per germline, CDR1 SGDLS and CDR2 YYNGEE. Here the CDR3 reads CASSVTNSPLHF. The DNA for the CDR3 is TGTGCCAGCAGCGTGACCAATTCACCCCTCCACTTT.

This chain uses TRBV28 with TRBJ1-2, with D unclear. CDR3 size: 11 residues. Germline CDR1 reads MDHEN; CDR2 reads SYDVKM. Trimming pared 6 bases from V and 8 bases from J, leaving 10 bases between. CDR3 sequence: CASSKSGGYTF. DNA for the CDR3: TGTGCCAGCAGCAAATCGGGGGGCTACACCTTC.

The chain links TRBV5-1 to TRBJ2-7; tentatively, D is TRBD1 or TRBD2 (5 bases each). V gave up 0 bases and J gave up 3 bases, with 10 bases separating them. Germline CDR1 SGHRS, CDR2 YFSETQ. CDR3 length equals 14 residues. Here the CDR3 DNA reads TGCGCCAGCAGCTTGGCCGGGACGGACTACGAGCAGTACTTC. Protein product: CASSLAGTDYEQYF.

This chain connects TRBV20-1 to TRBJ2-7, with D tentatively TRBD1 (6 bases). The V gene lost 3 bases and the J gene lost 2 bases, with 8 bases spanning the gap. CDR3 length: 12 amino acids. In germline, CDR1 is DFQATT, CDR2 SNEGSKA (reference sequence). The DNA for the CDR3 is TGCAGTGCTAGTCGGGACACCTACGAGCAGTACTTC. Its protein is CSASRDTYEQYF.

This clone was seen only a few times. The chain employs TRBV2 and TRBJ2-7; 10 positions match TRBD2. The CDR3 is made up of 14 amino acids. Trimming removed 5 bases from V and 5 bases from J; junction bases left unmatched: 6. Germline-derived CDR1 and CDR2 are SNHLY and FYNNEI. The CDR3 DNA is TGTGCCAGCAGTCGGCAGCGGGAGGGCCACGAGCAGTACTTC. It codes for CASSRQREGHEQYF.

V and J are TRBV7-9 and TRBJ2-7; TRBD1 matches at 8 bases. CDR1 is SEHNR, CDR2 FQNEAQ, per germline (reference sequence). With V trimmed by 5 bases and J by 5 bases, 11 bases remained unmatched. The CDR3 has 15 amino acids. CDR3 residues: CASSVLYQGAHEQYF. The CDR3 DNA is TGTGCCAGCAGCGTGTTGTACCAGGGGGCCCACGAGCAGTACTTC.

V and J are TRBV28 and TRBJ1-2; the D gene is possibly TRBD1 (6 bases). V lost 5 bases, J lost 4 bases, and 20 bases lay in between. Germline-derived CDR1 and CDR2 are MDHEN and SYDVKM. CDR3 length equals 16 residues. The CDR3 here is CASSPTQLGGTYGYTF. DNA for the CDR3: TGTGCCAGCAGTCCGACTCAACTGGGGGGCACCTATGGCTACACCTTC.

The CDR3 here is CASNPGTGRPNEQFF. In DNA form, the CDR3 reads TGTGCCAGCAACCCCGGGACAGGGAGACCCAATGAGCAGTTCTTC. The chain recombines TRBV6-6 with TRBJ2-1, with TRBD1 identical over 9 bases. Per germline, CDR1 MNHNY and CDR2 SVGAGI (reference sequence). Trimming removed 7 bases from V and 6 bases from J; junction bases left unmatched: 10. CDR3 length: 15 residues.